The clone carrying this TCR beta chain appeared a few times. Its antigen is not identified. Diabetic patients met standard criteria for type 1 or type 2 diabetes. Trimming removed 3 bases at V and 5 bases at J, with 7 bases between. The CDR3 spans 12 residues. The germline V gene has CDR1 SGHTA and CDR2 FQGNSA. This sample was taken from a study of type 1 and type 2 diabetes patients. At the level of the study: Samples came from type 1 diabetic, type 2 diabetic or nondiabetic people, recruited in China. T cells were magnetically sorted from PBMCs as CD4+ or CD8+ subsets. Findings of the study overall: Between type 2 diabetes and control samples, V and J usage averaged around 0.97 correlation.

PCR was run on genomic DNA. Amplification of the beta chain CDR3 used 30 forward and 13 reverse multiplex primers. TCRdb independently ran MiXCR on the multiplex PCR reads; one entry per CDR3 protein. The repertoire holds fewer than 300,000 distinct CDR3 sequences, with around 47% as singletons. Sequenced: peripheral blood mononuclear cells (PBMCs). The rearrangement links TRBV7-2 to TRBJ1-1; D remains unclear. The receptor was isolated from a man aged 18 to 35 with type 2 diabetes. The CDR3 reads CASSLSDTEAFF. CDR3 coding DNA: TGTGCCAGCAGCTTGTCTGATACTGAAGCTTTCTTT.